This T cell receptor (beta chain) was documented in a study of cytomegalovirus exposure and HLA in healthy donors. Findings of the study overall: Rare sequences made up most TCRs, while some public TCRs were found in many donors. When analyzed later, the rates of TCR association showed variation by HLA locus, with DRB1 the most and HLA-C the fewest. Equally common other TCR beta chains were less clonally expanded than HLA-associated ones, a later analysis found.

V gave up 6 bases and J gave up 0 bases; unmatched junction bases: 13. This CDR3 region has 16 residues. The germline gives CDR1 SQVTM, CDR2 ANQGSEA. Comments on this clone: Its target is not known. Other DNA sequences in this sample translate to the same CDR3.

The donors gave bone marrow, and they were healthy. The PCR employed 60 Vbeta primers together with 13 Jbeta primers. The protocol was immunoSEQ multiplex PCR, while the TCRdb copy is restricted to in-frame clones and leaves out a portion. The sample gives some 130,000 clones, approximately 85% of which show up once; 1.5% to 2% is in the top ten. This chain links TRBV29-1 with TRBJ1-1, with 7 bases that match TRBD1. This TCR came from a boy aged 5-17 years in good health and CMV-seronegative. Sequencing input: PBMCs. The CDR3 DNA reads as TGCAGCGTAGAGGGGGACAGCATAACCATGAACACTGAAGCTTTCTTT. Translated, it gives CSVEGDSITMNTEAFF.